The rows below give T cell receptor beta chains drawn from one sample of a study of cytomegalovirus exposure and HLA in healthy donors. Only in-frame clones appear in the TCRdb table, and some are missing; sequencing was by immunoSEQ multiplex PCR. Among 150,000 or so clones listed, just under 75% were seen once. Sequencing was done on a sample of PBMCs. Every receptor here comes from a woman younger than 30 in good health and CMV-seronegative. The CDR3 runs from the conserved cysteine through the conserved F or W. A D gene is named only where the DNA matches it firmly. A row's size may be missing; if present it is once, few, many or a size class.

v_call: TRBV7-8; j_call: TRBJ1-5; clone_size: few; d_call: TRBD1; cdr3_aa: CASSLARTGRQPQHF; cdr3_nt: TGTGCCAGCAGCTTAGCGAGGACAGGGCGTCAGCCCCAGCATTTT
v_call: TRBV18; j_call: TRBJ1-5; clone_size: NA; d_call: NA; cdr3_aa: CASSPGLGVRNQPQHF; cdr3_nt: TGTGCCAGCTCACCAGGACTAGGCGTCCGCAATCAGCCCCAGCATTTT
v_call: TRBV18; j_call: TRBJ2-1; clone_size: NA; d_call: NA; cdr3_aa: CASSPRGASSYNEQFF; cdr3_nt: TGTGCCAGCTCACCCCGCGGAGCGTCTTCCTACAATGAGCAGTTCTTC
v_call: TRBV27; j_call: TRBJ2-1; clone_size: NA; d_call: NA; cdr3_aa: CASSLLGAGLSNEQFF; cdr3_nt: TGTGCCAGCAGTTTATTGGGTGCAGGGCTTTCAAATGAGCAGTTCTTC
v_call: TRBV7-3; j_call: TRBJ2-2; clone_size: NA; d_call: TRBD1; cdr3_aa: CASSLAPGQTNTGELFF; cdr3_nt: TGTGCCAGCAGCTTAGCGCCGGGACAGACGAACACCGGGGAGCTGTTTTTT
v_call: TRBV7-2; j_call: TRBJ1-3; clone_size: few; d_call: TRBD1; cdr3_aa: CASSSGQTGVAGNTIYF; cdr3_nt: TGTGCCAGCAGCTCAGGTCAAACAGGGGTAGCTGGAAACACCATATATTTT
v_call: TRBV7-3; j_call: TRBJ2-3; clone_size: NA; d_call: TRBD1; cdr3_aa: CASSPGTEDTQYF; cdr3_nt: TGTGCCAGCAGCCCCGGGACAGAGGATACGCAGTATTTT
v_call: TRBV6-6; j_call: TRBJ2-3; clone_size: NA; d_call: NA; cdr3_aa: CASGSGRADTQYF; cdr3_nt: TGTGCCAGCGGGAGTGGCCGGGCAGATACGCAGTATTTT
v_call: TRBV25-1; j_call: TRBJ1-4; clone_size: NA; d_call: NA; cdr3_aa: CASSRGFQANEKLFF; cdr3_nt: TGTGCCAGTAGTAGGGGCTTTCAGGCTAATGAAAAACTGTTTTTT
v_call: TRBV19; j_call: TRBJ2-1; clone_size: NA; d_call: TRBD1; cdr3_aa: CASSIKRQGSYNEQFF; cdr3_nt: TGTGCCAGTAGTATAAAAAGACAGGGTTCCTACAATGAGCAGTTCTTC
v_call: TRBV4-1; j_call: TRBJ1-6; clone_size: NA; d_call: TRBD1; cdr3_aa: CASSRLSGTGHSPLHF; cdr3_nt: TGCGCCAGCAGCCGCCTATCCGGGACAGGGCATTCACCCCTCCACTTT
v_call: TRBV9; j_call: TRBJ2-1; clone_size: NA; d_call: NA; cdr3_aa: CASSHLGGALNNEQFF; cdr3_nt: TGTGCCAGCAGCCATTTAGGGGGGGCCTTGAATAATGAGCAGTTCTTC
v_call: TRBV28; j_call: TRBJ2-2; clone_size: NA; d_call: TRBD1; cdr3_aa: CASSSLGQGIGELFF; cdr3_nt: TGTGCCAGCAGCAGTTTGGGACAGGGGATCGGGGAGCTGTTTTTT
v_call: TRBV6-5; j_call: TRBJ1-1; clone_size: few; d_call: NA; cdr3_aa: CASSYDRTKYQAFF; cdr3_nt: TGTGCCAGCAGTTACGACAGGACCAAGTATCAAGCTTTCTTT
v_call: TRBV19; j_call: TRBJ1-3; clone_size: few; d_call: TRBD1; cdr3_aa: CASSLTGGLGNTIYF; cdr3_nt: TGTGCCAGTAGCCTTACAGGGGGGCTTGGAAACACCATATATTTT
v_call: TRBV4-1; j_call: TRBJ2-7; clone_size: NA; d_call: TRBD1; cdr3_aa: CASSQDDRDYEQYF; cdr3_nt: TGCGCCAGCAGCCAAGATGACAGGGACTACGAGCAGTACTTC
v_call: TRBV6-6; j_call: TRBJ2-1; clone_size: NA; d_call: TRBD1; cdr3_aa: CASRHPSTTGINEQFF; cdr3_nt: TGTGCCAGCAGGCACCCTTCGACGACAGGGATCAATGAGCAGTTCTTC
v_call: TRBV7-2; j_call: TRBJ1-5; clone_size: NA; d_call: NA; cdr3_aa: CASSLATGNQPQHF; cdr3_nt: TGTGCCAGCAGCTTAGCCACAGGTAATCAGCCCCAGCATTTT
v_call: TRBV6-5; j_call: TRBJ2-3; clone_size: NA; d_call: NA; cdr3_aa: CASSLADTQYF; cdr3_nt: TGTGCCAGCAGTCTTGCAGATACGCAGTATTTT
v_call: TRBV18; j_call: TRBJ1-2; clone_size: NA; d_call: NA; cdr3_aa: CASSPLRGSSGYTF; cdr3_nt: TGTGCCAGCTCACCACTAAGGGGATCAAGTGGCTACACCTTC
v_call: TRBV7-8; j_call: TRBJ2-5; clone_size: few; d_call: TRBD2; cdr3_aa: CASSFRRGTGGQETQYF; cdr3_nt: TGTGCCAGCAGCTTTAGGAGAGGGACGGGGGGCCAAGAGACCCAGTACTTC
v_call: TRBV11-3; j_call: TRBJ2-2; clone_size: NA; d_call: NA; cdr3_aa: CASSLDPGATGELFF; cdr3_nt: TGTGCCAGCAGCTTAGATCCTGGGGCGACCGGGGAGCTGTTTTTT
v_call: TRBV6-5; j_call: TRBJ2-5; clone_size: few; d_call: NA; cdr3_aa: CASSGGWEETQYF; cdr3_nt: TGTGCCAGCTCTGGGGGGTGGGAAGAGACCCAGTACTTC